This T cell receptor beta chain was captured by sequencing in a study of blood T cell repertoires in COVID-19. The germline CDR1 and CDR2 sequences are LGHDT and YNNKEL (reference sequence). This CDR3 is 15 amino acids long. Deletions cut 3 bases from V and 7 bases from J, with 16 bases between. TCRdb's table, derived via immunoSEQ multiplex PCR, lists solely in-frame clones and lacks some. The sample carries 120,000 or so clones, less than 85% recorded once. Sequences were obtained from peripheral blood. This sequence joins TRBV3-1 (or the pseudogene TRBV3-2) and TRBJ2-1, with D possibly matching TRBD2 (7 bases). The TCR originated in a human donor with acute or convalescent COVID-19. The donor label of this sample is uncertain. The CDR3, as DNA: TGTGCCAGCAGCCAGGCGTCAAGGGGGGGTAATGAGCAGTTCTTC. Its translation: CASSQASRGGNEQFF.